Below, 18 T cell receptor beta chains from the same sample are listed, as sequenced in a study of blood T cell repertoires in COVID-19 (TCRdb year 2020). Library prep was done by the immunoSEQ multiplex PCR assay. Sourced from immuneACCESS, this table was stored by TCRdb with only in-frame sequences that have V and J called. A share of the clones is absent; for the studies checked, an unresolved V gene accounts for under half, and the remainder has no known explanation. A total of about 110,000 clones appear in this sample, approximately 86% of them only once. Jointly, the top ten make up approximately 0.81% of the sample. The specimen was peripheral blood. The receptor set was obtained from a woman aged 45-60 years with active or convalescent COVID-19.

The chain recombines TRBV9 with TRBJ2-1, with a possible D match to TRBD1 (5 bases). The germline CDR1 and CDR2 sequences are SGDLS and YYNGEE. V dropped 0 bases and J dropped 3 bases, with 13 bases sitting between them. The CDR3 length is 16 residues. The chain's CDR3 is CASSVGGAVGYNEQFF. DNA of the CDR3: TGTGCCAGCAGCGTAGGGGGCGCCGTCGGCTACAATGAGCAGTTCTTC. Full variable domain (remainder filled in from reference TRBV9 and TRBJ2-1): DSGVTQTPKHLITATGQRVTLRCSPRSGDLSVYWYQQSLDQGLQFLIQYYNGEERAKGNILERFSAQQFPDLHSELNLSSLELGDSALYFCASSVGGAVGYNEQFFGPGTRLTVL.

This clone came up a few times. This chain connects TRBV24-1 to TRBJ1-2; D may be TRBD1 (5 bases). The CDR3 spans 14 residues. V gave up 0 bases and J gave up 8 bases, with 12 bases separating them. The germline gives CDR1 KGHDR, CDR2 SFDVKD. Here the CDR3 DNA reads TGTGCCACCAGTGATTTGCAGGGTTTGAGCGGCTACACCTTC. This translates into CATSDLQGLSGYTF.

The chain employs TRBV9 and TRBJ2-3; 8 nucleotides align to TRBD2. This CDR3 is built from 18 residues. The V segment lost 0 bases and the J segment 5 bases; nucleotides outside the gene matches: 14. CDR1 SGDLS and CDR2 YYNGEE come from the germline V gene. The CDR3 loop reads CASSVAGAGAGAQDTQYF. CDR3 in DNA: TGTGCCAGCAGCGTAGCTGGGGCGGGAGCGGGAGCTCAAGATACGCAGTATTTT.

J is TRBJ1-1 and V is TRBV10-1, with 7 bases aligning to TRBD1. Germline trimming cut 0 bases from V and 1 base from J; bases unmatched to any gene: 8. Per the germline V gene, CDR1 is WNHNN and CDR2 is SYGVQD (reference sequence). The CDR3 length is 17 residues. The CDR3 region has the DNA TGCGCCAGCAGTGAGTCTCCCAGGGGGGCAGAGAACACTGAAGCTTTCTTT. Encoded protein: CASSESPRGAENTEAFF.

This chain links TRBV6-5 with TRBJ2-7; 8 positions agree with TRBD1. This CDR3 is built from 13 residues. V shed 4 bases, J shed 6 bases, and the junction held 5 bases outside the gene matches. CDR1 and CDR2 from the germline V gene are MNHEY and SVGAGI. The CDR3 bases are TGTGCCAGCAGTTCGGACAGGGTGCCCGAGCAGTACTTC. It encodes CASSSDRVPEQYF.

This clone has only one observation. This chain links TRBV28 with TRBJ2-7, with TRBD2 identical over 9 bases. V was pared by 6 bases and J by 3 bases, with 12 bases of the junction left unmatched. Germline V lookup: CDR1 MDHEN, CDR2 SYDVKM. CDR3 length: 16 residues. The CDR3 here is CASSPRLAALYYEQYF. CDR3 sequence (DNA): TGTGCCAGCAGCCCTAGACTAGCGGCACTATACTACGAGCAGTACTTC.

The rearrangement uses TRBV6-2 or TRBV6-3 and TRBJ2-7; D gene ambiguous. Germline CDR1 reads MNHEY; CDR2 reads SVGEGT. Trimming took off 2 bases at V and 3 bases at J, with 11 bases between the two ends. The CDR3 runs to 14 residues. CDR3 sequence: CASSYPMKSYEQYF. The CDR3 DNA reads TGTGCCAGCAGTTACCCAATGAAGAGCTACGAGCAGTACTTC.

The chain is built from TRBV12-3 or TRBV12-4 and TRBJ1-1; D not certain. The CDR3 consists of 12 residues. Trimming pared 5 bases from V and 3 bases from J, leaving 7 bases between. CDR3 in amino acids: CASSARYTEAFF. The CDR3 DNA is TGTGCCAGCAGTGCCAGGTACACTGAAGCTTTCTTT.

Only a few counts were recorded for this clone. The J gene is TRBJ1-2, the V gene TRBV7-3; no clear D gene. The CDR3 sequence is 13 residues long. Germline CDR1 and CDR2: SGHTA and FQGTGA. Trimming shortened V by 5 bases and J by 7 bases, and 14 bases separated the two germline ends. The CDR3 protein is CASSSGVSGGYTF. The CDR3 region has the DNA TGTGCCAGCAGCAGCGGGGTCTCGGGTGGCTACACCTTC.

The chain combines TRBV10-2 with TRBJ2-7; TRBD2 matches 14 bases. Germline lookup yields CDR1 WSHSY and CDR2 SAAADI. The CDR3 extends over 15 amino acids. The ends lost 4 bases at V and 5 bases at J; junction bases unmatched: 4. The CDR3: CASSAPGLAGDEQYF. DNA of the CDR3: TGCGCCAGCAGTGCACCGGGACTAGCGGGAGACGAGCAGTACTTC.

The V gene is TRBV28, the J gene TRBJ2-3, with 7 bases fitting TRBD2. CDR3 length: 16 residues. V lost 2 bases to trimming and J lost 0 bases; unmatched junction nucleotides: 5. Germline V gene lookup returns CDR1 MDHEN and CDR2 SYDVKM. Here the CDR3 DNA reads TGTGCCAGCAGTTTAATACTAGCGACAAGCACAGATACGCAGTATTTT. Its protein is CASSLILATSTDTQYF.

CDR3 sequence (DNA): TGTGCCAGCAGCCGGGACGGACAGGGGGCGCGGAACGGGGAGCTGTTTTTT. It translates to CASSRDGQGARNGELFF. The chain recombines TRBV7-2 with TRBJ2-2, with 11 bases fitting TRBD1. The J segment lost 7 bases and the V segment lost 5 bases, leaving 12 bases of the junction unmatched. The CDR3 extends over 17 amino acids. CDR1 is SGHTA, CDR2 FQGNSA, per germline.

The CDR3 sequence: CASRGLAGGSGANVLTF. The CDR3 DNA reads as TGTGCCAGCAGGGGACTAGCGGGTGGCTCTGGGGCCAACGTCCTGACTTTC. V gene TRBV7-2 combines with J gene TRBJ2-6; TRBD2 matches 12 bases. The germline V gene encodes CDR1 SGHTA and CDR2 FQGNSA. Unmatched junction bases numbered 3, after V lost 6 bases and J lost 0 bases. The CDR3 totals 17 residues.

The chain is built from TRBV6-5 and TRBJ2-1; no clear D gene. Trimming left V 11 bases short and J 10 bases short, with 18 bases between. CDR1 is MNHEY and CDR2 is SVGAGI in the germline V gene. This CDR3 contains 12 residues. DNA of the CDR3: TGTGCCGTCGAATTCGTGCTAGGAGAGCAGTTCTTC. The encoded protein is CAVEFVLGEQFF.

The V gene is TRBV19, the J gene TRBJ2-2; 9 nucleotides agree with TRBD2. The CDR3 runs 15 residues. With 3 bases clipped from V and 6 bases from J, the junction kept 5 bases outside the gene matches. Germline CDR1 and CDR2: LNHDA and SQIVND (reference sequence). This CDR3 is CASSIRGRAPGELFF. Written as DNA, the CDR3 is TGTGCCAGTAGTATCCGCGGGAGGGCCCCCGGGGAGCTGTTTTTT.

The chain carries TRBV28 and TRBJ2-7; 9 bases match TRBD1. The V and J ends lost 7 bases and 6 bases, in that order; junction bases with no gene match: 10. In germline, CDR1 is MDHEN, CDR2 SYDVKM. The CDR3 is 14 residues long. For the CDR3, the DNA is TGTGCCAGCACCCTCGGGACAGGGCGATCCGAGCAGTACTTC. Translating it yields CASTLGTGRSEQYF.

The V and J genes are TRBV19 and TRBJ2-7, with a possible D match to TRBD2 (10 bases). CDR1 and CDR2 from the germline V gene are LNHDA and SQIVND (reference sequence). The CDR3 runs to 18 residues. Trimming cost V 3 bases and J 3 bases, with 24 bases left between them. The chain's CDR3 is CASSMGDREPSGSYEQYF. CDR3 DNA sequence: TGTGCCAGTAGTATGGGGGACAGGGAACCTAGCGGGAGCTACGAGCAGTACTTC.

The J gene is TRBJ2-1, the V gene TRBV7-2; 8 bases match TRBD2. With V trimmed by 1 base and J by 4 bases, 12 bases remained unmatched. The CDR3 is made up of 18 amino acids. Per the germline V gene, CDR1 is SGHTA and CDR2 is FQGNSA. The CDR3: CASSLDSRVSGKYNEQFF. CDR3 bases: TGTGCCAGCAGCTTAGACAGTAGGGTTAGCGGGAAGTACAATGAGCAGTTCTTC.